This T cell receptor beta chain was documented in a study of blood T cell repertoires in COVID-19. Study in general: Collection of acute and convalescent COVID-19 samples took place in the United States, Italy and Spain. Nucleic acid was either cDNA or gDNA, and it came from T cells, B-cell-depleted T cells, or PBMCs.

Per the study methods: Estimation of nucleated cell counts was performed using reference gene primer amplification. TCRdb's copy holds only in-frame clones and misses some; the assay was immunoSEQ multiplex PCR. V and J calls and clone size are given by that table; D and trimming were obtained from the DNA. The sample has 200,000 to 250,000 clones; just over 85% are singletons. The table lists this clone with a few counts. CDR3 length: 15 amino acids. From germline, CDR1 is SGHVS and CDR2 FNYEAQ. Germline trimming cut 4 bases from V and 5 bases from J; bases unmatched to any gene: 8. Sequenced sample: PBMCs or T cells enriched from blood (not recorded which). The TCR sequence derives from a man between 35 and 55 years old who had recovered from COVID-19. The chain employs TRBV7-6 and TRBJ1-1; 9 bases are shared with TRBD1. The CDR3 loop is CASSSSWGQGTEAFF. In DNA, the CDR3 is TGTGCCAGCAGCTCATCCTGGGGACAGGGAACTGAAGCTTTCTTT.